Reported below is one T cell receptor beta chain. Its antigen target is currently unknown. No much larger clone exists at a distance of one base, and base qualities are not known. TCR CDR3 regions were amplified from genomic DNA by multiplex PCR using the deep immunoSEQ assay. Extracted genomic DNA from each cell subset was spread evenly across all wells of several immunoSEQ 96-well plates, with each plate serving as a replicate. For unsorted PBMC, about 0.3 ug genomic DNA, equal to 30,000 or so T cell genomes, was loaded into each replicate PCR. Unsorted PBMC genomic DNA was sequenced across ten immunoSEQ deep assay plates. The purified libraries were quantified using a Qubit 3.0 fluorometer, sized with a Bioanalyzer 2100, and then quantified again using the KAPA Library Quantification kit. Every immunoSEQ 96-well plate was sequenced on a separate single-read 150-cycle Illumina NextSeq 550 flow cell. Per the authors' processing: Because the immunoSEQ output held only junctional sequences and lacked quality scores, the filtering could not match the filtering applied to full-length reads. To assign V/J genes and CDR3, sequences were annotated against IMGT germline references using PyIR, a Python wrapper for IgBLAST v1.9. Any read was removed if the V/J assignment was weak (E-value above 1e-6), the CDR3 was missing, or the read contained stop codons, out-of-frame junctions, or ambiguous translated residues. A V3J clonotype was defined by an identical inferred V gene, J gene, and CDR3 amino acid sequence. Percentage overlap between repertoires was calculated by dividing the number of shared unique clonotypes by the size of the smaller repertoire. Richness of each repertoire was evaluated using RTK rarefaction, the Chao1 estimator, and Recon v2.1 estimates of unobserved clonotypes. This is the immuneACCESS table as TCRdb keeps it, with only in-frame sequences that have V and J called. A part of the clones is gone; compared with another copy, unresolved V genes explain less than half, and the rest is unexplained. V and J calls and clone size follow that table, whereas D and trimming were derived from the DNA. The sample table contains more than 450,000 clones; only one count was recorded for 79% of them. The ten most abundant clones make up 10% to 15% of the sample.

This sample was taken from a study of shared clonotypes between healthy human individuals (dated by TCRdb to 2018 to 2021). About the full investigation: The cohort included a few men and a couple of women between 18 and 49 years of age. The study deeply sequenced blood TCR repertoires of about 5 healthy adults to estimate repertoire size and the extent of clonotype sharing between individuals. To increase sequencing depth and limit assay-specific biases, TCR repertoire library preparation and sequencing were carried out by different laboratories using diverse techniques. Between about 0.85 and 10 billion PBMCs per donor were obtained by leukapheresis. What the work shows at the level of the full study, not this receptor alone: The small number of donors limited the genetic and exposure-history diversity represented. Pairwise subsampling led to the expectation that sequencing depth would affect the degree of clonotype sharing among donors. Sampling was restricted to blood, and TCR repertoires in tissue are likely to differ from TCR repertoires in blood.

The donors were healthy, HIV-negative adults with no recently reported acute infections or vaccinations. Only Caucasian adults living in Nashville, Tennessee, USA were represented among the donors. For unsorted samples, 90 million to 95 million PBMCs were counted, and genomic DNA was extracted using the QIAamp DNA Blood Mini kit. Blood was obtained by leukapheresis, after which PBMCs were separated by Ficoll-Histopaque density gradient centrifugation and cryopreserved in liquid nitrogen vapor phase. This TCR was recovered from a woman in her thirties or forties in good health. Some clones in this sample may be carry-over from other donors' samples. The sequencing input was PBMCs.

The nucleotide sequence reads as follows: TGCGCCAGCAGTGTATCCCGCCAAGAGACCCAGTACTTC. Its translation is CASSVSRQETQYF. The chain was built from TRBV10-1 and TRBJ2-5; the D gene is not confidently resolved. The germline ends are 7 bases apart after V is trimmed by 4 bases and J by 1 base. Taken from cysteine to phenylalanine, the CDR3 has 13 residues. Only CDR3 DNA remains: 39 bases, in frame from the first base. From a lookup of the germline V gene (reference sequence), CDR1 and CDR2 are WNHNN and SYGVQD.